This TCR beta chain was sequenced during a study of blood T cell repertoires in COVID-19. About the research overall: The United States, Italy and Spain were the sources of the acute and convalescent COVID-19 samples. T cells, B-cell-depleted T cells, or PBMCs supplied cDNA or gDNA.

Original handling: Quantification of nucleated cells was approximated via reference gene primer amplification. Produced via immunoSEQ multiplex PCR; TCRdb's table is partial and in-frame only. The V and J calls and clone size were taken over from that table, and D and trimming were inferred from the DNA. The sample yields about 250,000 clones, approximately 85% seen once. V gave up 3 bases and J gave up 3 bases, with 11 bases separating them. CDR1 is LNHDA, CDR2 SQIVND, per germline (reference sequence). The CDR3 totals 14 residues. During active infection, Seattle patients enrolled and were then monitored through disease.

The chain couples TRBV19 to TRBJ1-1, with unresolved D. Source material: peripheral blood. The receptor's source is a human donor with COVID-19, enrolled during active disease. The donor label of this sample is uncertain. CDR3 amino acids: CASSIRGIDTEAFF. In DNA form, the CDR3 reads TGTGCCAGTAGTATTCGGGGAATAGACACTGAAGCTTTCTTT.